These 8 T cell receptor beta chains were all obtained from the same sample, sequenced in a study of T cells after yellow fever vaccination. TCRdb re-analysed the 5' RACE reads in MiXCR, keeping a single row per CDR3 protein. Of about 340,000 distinct CDR3 sequences listed, approximately 9% were seen once; the top ten hold more than 15%. This material consisted of PBMCs, taken on the day of the first yellow fever vaccination. All receptors derive from a man aged 18 to 30 who received the YFV17D yellow fever vaccine.

This clonotype was detected a few times. This chain joins TRBV11-2 and TRBJ2-1; no firm D call. V was cut by 2 bases and J by 1 base, with 15 bases left in between. Germline V gives CDR1 SGHAT, CDR2 FQNNGV. The CDR3 is 17 amino acids. Here the CDR3 DNA reads TGTGCCAGCAGCTTAAACGGTTGGTTGGCGTCCTACAATGAGCAGTTCTTC. Translated: CASSLNGWLASYNEQFF.

The gene calls are TRBV15 and TRBJ2-5; the D is unclear. The CDR3 loop spans 14 amino acids. The germline V gene encodes CDR1 LNHNV and CDR2 YYDKDF (reference sequence). V was clipped by 2 bases and J by 0 bases, with 7 bases between them. CDR3 sequence reads: CATSRFTDQETQYF. In DNA form, the CDR3 reads TGTGCCACCAGCAGATTCACAGACCAAGAGACCCAGTACTTC.

The V gene is TRBV11-2, the J gene TRBJ2-7; D not resolved. V lost 2 bases, J lost 4 bases, and 9 bases lay in between. In germline, CDR1 is SGHAT, CDR2 FQNNGV. The CDR3 spans 13 residues. In DNA form, the CDR3 reads TGTGCCAGCAGCTTAATCCAGATTTACGAGCAGTACGTC. It specifies CASSLIQIYEQYV.

This clonotype has only a few counts. The rearrangement links TRBV25-1 to TRBJ2-1; D possibly corresponds to TRBD2 (6 bases). Germline V gene sequence: CDR1 MGHDK, CDR2 SYGVNS. This CDR3 region has 14 residues. V was cut by 6 bases and J by 2 bases, with 11 bases left in between. CDR3: CASRRRGPYNEQFF. The CDR3 DNA reads as TGTGCCAGCAGGCGGCGGGGACCCTACAATGAGCAGTTCTTC.

This clonotype was counted between two and nine times. The rearrangement joins TRBV7-9 to TRBJ2-6; TRBD1 agrees at 9 bases. The V and J ends lost 3 bases and 2 bases, in that order; junction bases with no gene match: 5. CDR1 is SEHNR and CDR2 is FQNEAQ in the germline V gene (reference sequence). The CDR3 has 17 amino acids. Written as DNA, the CDR3 is TGTGCCAGCAGCTTGACAGGGGGAGTAGCTGGGGCCAACGTCCTGACTTTC. Translating gives CASSLTGGVAGANVLTF.

This clonotype has just a few counts. The chain has TRBV7-2 and TRBJ2-7; TRBD2 agrees at 13 bases. Per the germline V gene, CDR1 is SGHTA and CDR2 is FQGNSA. The CDR3 is made up of 16 amino acids. V was pared by 1 base and J by 7 bases, with 7 bases of the junction left unmatched. The CDR3 here is CASSLGGLAGADEQYF. For the CDR3, the DNA is TGTGCCAGCAGCTTAGGTGGACTAGCGGGGGCGGATGAGCAGTACTTC. Full variable domain (remainder filled in from reference TRBV7-2 and TRBJ2-7): GAGVSQSPSNKVTEKGKDVELRCDPISGHTALYWYRQSLGQGLEFLIYFQGNSAPDKSGLPSDRFSAERTGGSVSTLTIQRTQQEDSAVYLCASSLGGLAGADEQYFGPGTRLTVT.

At least ten counts were recorded for this clonotype. In DNA form, the CDR3 reads TGCAGTGCTAGGTTCCAGCCATCCGTCTACAATGAGCAGTTCTTC. It specifies CSARFQPSVYNEQFF. The gene calls are TRBV20-1 and TRBJ2-1; D uncertain. There are 15 residues in the CDR3. Germline assignment: CDR1 DFQATT and CDR2 SNEGSKA (reference sequence). The V end was cut by 3 bases, the J end by 3 bases, with 15 bases between.

The rearrangement joins TRBV12-3 or TRBV12-4 to TRBJ1-2, with 10 bases that match TRBD1. The CDR3 length is 17 residues. J gave up 7 bases and V 6 bases, and 17 bases lay outside the gene matches. CDR3 nucleotides: TGTGCCAGCAGACGACAACCCGGGACAGGGGTATGGGTTGGCTACACCTTC. The encoded protein is CASRRQPGTGVWVGYTF.